The clone carrying this T cell receptor (beta chain) was recorded a few times. Its antigen is unidentified. The data are from a study of shared clonotypes between healthy human individuals. Broader study findings: Generally, estimated richness proved larger in naive subsets than it did in memory subsets.

Data came from immunoSEQ multiplex PCR; TCRdb stores just in-frame clones and leaves some out. The repertoire holds about 330,000 clones, with 74% as singletons. V shed 3 bases and J shed 1 base, with 9 bases lying between them. This CDR3 spans 14 amino acids. CDR1 and CDR2 from the germline V gene are WSHSY and SAAADI. What was sequenced was memory CD4+ T cells sorted from blood. Indicated subset: CD45RA-negative fraction. The receptor was isolated from a man aged 25 to 40 in good health. The V and J genes are TRBV10-2 and TRBJ1-1, with D maybe TRBD1 (5 bases). The CDR3 nucleotides are TGCGCCAGCAGTGACGGACATACGAACACTGAAGCTTTCTTT. The encoded protein is CASSDGHTNTEAFF.